These 10 T cell receptor beta chains were sequenced from one sample in a study of Graves' ophthalmopathy and Graves' hyperthyroidism. The authors amplified TCR beta CDR3 regions, and they did so from RNA transcripts for repertoire sequencing. RT-PCR was first run with HTBI primers, then multiplex PCR in a second round. TCRdb passed the multiplex PCR reads through MiXCR, listing each CDR3 protein once. The sample records hundreds of thousands of distinct CDR3 sequences, 22% being singletons. The sample comprised peripheral blood. The receptors shown here come from a woman aged 18-29 years with stable Graves' hyperthyroidism. Some clones in this sample may be carry-over from other donors' samples.

This clonotype turned up a few times. V is TRBV28 and J is TRBJ1-2, with TRBD1 as a possible D gene (5 bases). The V and J ends lost 4 bases and 8 bases respectively, with 17 bases between them. This CDR3 has 14 residues. Germline CDR1 MDHEN, CDR2 SYDVKM. The CDR3 sequence: CASSSIQGLGGYTF. The CDR3 DNA follows: TGTGCCAGCAGTTCCATTCAGGGTCTCGGGGGCTACACCTTC.

The chain carries TRBV20-1 and TRBJ2-7; 11 bases line up with TRBD1. Germline V lookup: CDR1 DFQATT, CDR2 SNEGSKA (reference sequence). V lost 7 bases to trimming and J lost 0 bases; unmatched junction nucleotides: 5. This CDR3 contains 14 residues. The CDR3 nucleotides are TGCAGTGAGACGGGACAGGGGGACTCCTACGAGCAGTACTTC. This sequence encodes CSETGQGDSYEQYF.

This clonotype occurred many times. The gene calls are TRBV6-5 and TRBJ2-7; a possible D gene is TRBD2 (5 bases). This CDR3 comprises 14 residues. V lost 8 bases and J 2 bases, leaving 16 bases between the germline ends. Germline V CDR1 and CDR2: MNHEY, SVGAGI. The chain's CDR3 is CASGVTRVPYEQYF. The CDR3 nucleotides read TGTGCCAGCGGGGTCACTAGAGTACCCTACGAGCAGTACTTC.

This clonotype showed up many times. V is TRBV6-5 and J is TRBJ1-5; D gene unclear. From germline, CDR1 is MNHEY and CDR2 SVGAGI. Trimming took off 0 bases at V and 7 bases at J, with 10 bases between the two ends. This CDR3 is 14 amino acids long. CDR3 coding DNA: TGTGCCAGCAGTTACTCGTCCAGATACCAGCCCCAGCATTTT. Protein: CASSYSSRYQPQHF.

This clonotype has just a few counts. The gene calls are TRBV14 and TRBJ2-2; D might be TRBD2 (5 bases). Trimming removed 4 bases at V and 8 bases at J, with 20 bases between. This CDR3 spans 16 amino acids. Germline CDR1 reads SGHDN; CDR2 reads FVKESK. CDR3 residues: CASSLIAPRGSGELFF. In nucleotides, the CDR3 is TGTGCCAGCAGCCTGATAGCCCCTCGGGGATCTGGGGAGCTGTTTTTT. Supplemented by reference TRBV14 and TRBJ2-2, the full variable domain reads EAGVTQFPSHSVIEKGQTVTLRCDPISGHDNLYWYRRVMGKEIKFLLHFVKESKQDESGMPNNRFLAERTGGTYSTLKVQPAELEDSGVYFCASSLIAPRGSGELFFGEGSRLTVL.

This sequence joins TRBV19 and TRBJ2-5; D is unresolved. From germline, CDR1 is LNHDA and CDR2 SQIVND (reference sequence). The CDR3 spans 11 residues. V was clipped by 1 base and J by 10 bases, with 7 bases between them. The CDR3 reads CASSIGGNQYF. The CDR3 bases are TGTGCCAGTAGTATAGGCGGAAACCAGTACTTC. Full variable domain (outside the CDR3, taken from reference TRBV19 and TRBJ2-5): DGGITQSPKYLFRKEGQNVTLSCEQNLNHDAMYWYRQDPGQGLRLIYYSQIVNDFQKGDIAEGYSVSREKKESFPLTVTSAQKNPTAFYLCASSIGGNQYFGPGTRLLVL.

The sample holds many counts of this clonotype. V and J are TRBV20-1 and TRBJ1-5, with D possibly being TRBD1 (6 bases). Germline values: CDR1 DFQATT, CDR2 SNEGSKA (reference sequence). With 0 bases removed from V and 6 bases from J, the gap between germline ends came to 12 bases. This CDR3 has 14 amino acids. In nucleotides, the CDR3 is TGCAGTGCTAGAGAAGGGGGGGCTGGTCAGCCCCAGCATTTT. Its translation is CSAREGGAGQPQHF.

This clonotype has ten or more counts. The rearrangement links TRBV19 to TRBJ1-5; D not certain. CDR3 length: 14 amino acids. Germline-derived CDR1 and CDR2 are LNHDA and SQIVND (reference sequence). Trimming cost V 3 bases and J 0 bases, with 6 bases left between them. The CDR3: CASSIWNSNQPQHF. CDR3 coding DNA: TGTGCCAGTAGTATCTGGAATAGCAATCAGCCCCAGCATTTT. The variable domain in full, completed from reference TRBV19 and TRBJ1-5, reads DGGITQSPKYLFRKEGQNVTLSCEQNLNHDAMYWYRQDPGQGLRLIYYSQIVNDFQKGDIAEGYSVSREKKESFPLTVTSAQKNPTAFYLCASSIWNSNQPQHFGDGTRLSIL.

The chain has TRBV6-5 and TRBJ1-1; D remains unclear. The CDR3 is 14 residues long. Trimming stripped 2 bases from V and 4 bases from J, with 11 bases between. Germline CDR1 and CDR2: MNHEY and SVGAGI. CDR3 DNA: TGTGCCAGCAGTTACCAACTTACGGGCACTGAAGCTTTCTTT. It codes for CASSYQLTGTEAFF.

The chain has TRBV20-1 and TRBJ2-2, with 10 bases identical to TRBD2. Germline assignment: CDR1 DFQATT and CDR2 SNEGSKA (reference sequence). The CDR3 contains 14 residues. V was clipped by 8 bases and J by 1 base; unmatched bases: 4. The CDR3 is CSPVAGGNTGELFF. The CDR3 nucleotides are TGCAGTCCCGTAGCGGGAGGGAACACCGGGGAGCTGTTTTTT.